This T cell receptor (beta chain) was found in a study of vaccination and CD4 T cells after COVID-19. General study points: Post-vaccination reactive clonotypes (median roughly 40) did not differ significantly from post-infection (21).

The CDR3 consists of 14 residues. Germline V gene lookup returns CDR1 SEHNR and CDR2 FQNEAQ (reference sequence). Treatment noted: roughly ten-day PBMC culture with coronavirus spike peptide pools or control peptides (ViraFEST assay). TCR sequencing followed the expansion of antigen-specific T cells with peptide pools in ViraFEST. Remarks on this clonotype: Its antigen is undetermined. At one of its ends the junction is not consistent with the germline gene, which may arise from a read error.

The assay that was used to sequence DNA from cultured CD4+ T cells was the Oncomine TCR Beta short-read assay. TCRdb ran MiXCR on the PCR reads and lists one entry per CDR3 protein. The sample yields about 21,000 distinct CDR3 sequences, around two thirds seen once. V is TRBV7-9 and J is TRBJ1-1; perhaps TRBD1 as D (5 bases). The sequencing here drew on CD4+ T cells from blood, cultured in vitro, taken before SARS-CoV-2 vaccination. The sequence was obtained from a human donor who received a COVID-19 vaccine. CDR3 sequence (DNA): TGTGCCAGCAGCCCGACAGCTTCGAACACTGACGCTTTCTTT. Translating it yields CASSPTASNTDAFF.